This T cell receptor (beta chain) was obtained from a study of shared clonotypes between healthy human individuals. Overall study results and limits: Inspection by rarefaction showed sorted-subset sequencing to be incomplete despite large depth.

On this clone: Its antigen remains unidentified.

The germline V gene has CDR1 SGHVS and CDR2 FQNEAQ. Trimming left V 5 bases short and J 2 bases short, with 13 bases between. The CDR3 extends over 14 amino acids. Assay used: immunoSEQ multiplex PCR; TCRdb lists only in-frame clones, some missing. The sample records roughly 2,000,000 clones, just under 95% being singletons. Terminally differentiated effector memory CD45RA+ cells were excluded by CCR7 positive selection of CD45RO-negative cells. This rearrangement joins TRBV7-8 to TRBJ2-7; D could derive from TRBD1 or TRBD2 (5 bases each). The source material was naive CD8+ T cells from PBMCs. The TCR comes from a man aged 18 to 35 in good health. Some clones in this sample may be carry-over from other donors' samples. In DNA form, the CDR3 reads TGTGCCAGCAGCCCCTGGGACGGGACCTACGAGCAGTACTTC. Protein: CASSPWDGTYEQYF.